Described below is a single T cell receptor beta chain sequence and its context. Its target is not known. Using immunoSEQ multiplex PCR, the repertoire was profiled, and TCRdb retains in-frame clones only, with some absent. The data contain approximately 86,000 clones, about nine tenths of them singletons. The CDR3 extends over 14 amino acids. Per the germline V gene, CDR1 is SGHNT and CDR2 is YYREEE (reference sequence). J gave up 8 bases and V 2 bases, and 4 bases lay outside the gene matches. The data stem from a study of graft-versus-host responses after intestinal transplantation. Overall study context: Once they had received anti-thymocyte globulin induction, all recipients took tacrolimus and steroids for around 3 years. General study results and limits: Some patients had graft-donor T cell macrochimerism. In their allografts, the ratios of graft-versus-host to host-versus-graft T cell clones were high. The study associated peak circulating GvH clone levels with early post-transplant HvG declines. The marrow of recipients harbored GvH clones, and ileum or blood showed some of them first.

Sequenced material: unstimulated CD4+ T cells sorted from spleen or lymph node cells, taken before intestinal transplant. The chain is built from TRBV5-4 and TRBJ1-6, with TRBD1 matching over 7 bases. The receptor's source is a human donor who received an intestinal transplant. CDR3 residues: CASSFYDRDSPLHF. The CDR3 region has the DNA TGTGCCAGCAGCTTTTATGACAGGGATTCACCCCTCCACTTT.